What follows are 13 T cell receptor beta chains derived from one specimen sequenced in a study of beta chain features in type 1 diabetes. Sequencing targeted expressed TCRB transcripts, as all isolated RNA had been reverse transcribed. Profiled with immunoSEQ multiplex PCR; TCRdb holds only in-frame clones, not every one. This sample has over 65,000 clones; approximately 32% occur once, and the top ten carry 0.45% to 0.55%. Sequenced: stem cell memory CD4+ T cells from blood. Receptors originate from a woman younger than 35 in good health.

The rearrangement joins TRBV30 to TRBJ2-1; 8 positions agree with TRBD2. The germline V gene encodes CDR1 GTSNPN and CDR2 SVGIG (reference sequence). Unmatched junction bases numbered 10, after V lost 0 bases and J lost 6 bases. The CDR3 totals 16 residues. The CDR3 reads CAWSVGPGGGGNEQFF. The CDR3 DNA is TGTGCCTGGAGTGTAGGCCCGGGAGGGGGGGGCAATGAGCAGTTCTTC.

The chain combines TRBV19 with TRBJ2-3; D is possibly TRBD2 (6 bases). Per germline, CDR1 LNHDA and CDR2 SQIVND (reference sequence). There are 13 residues in the CDR3. V shed 7 bases and J shed 6 bases, with 14 bases lying between them. The CDR3 is CASTPGAVDTQYF. CDR3 nucleotides: TGTGCCAGTACCCCGGGAGCCGTGGATACGCAGTATTTT. Based on the CDR3 plus reference TRBV19 and TRBJ2-3, the full variable domain is DGGITQSPKYLFRKEGQNVTLSCEQNLNHDAMYWYRQDPGQGLRLIYYSQIVNDFQKGDIAEGYSVSREKKESFPLTVTSAQKNPTAFYLCASTPGAVDTQYFGPGTRLTVL.

The chain combines TRBV5-1 with TRBJ2-3; the D gene is possibly TRBD2 (5 bases). The germline V and J ends were trimmed by 1 base and 2 bases, with 17 bases remaining between them. The length of the CDR3 is 17 residues. Germline lookup yields CDR1 SGHRS and CDR2 YFSETQ. DNA for the CDR3: TGCGCCAGCAGCTTGCCCGGCGGAGGCGCCTTCACAGATACGCAGTATTTT. Its translation is CASSLPGGGAFTDTQYF. The entire variable domain, with the rest obtained from reference TRBV5-1 and TRBJ2-3, is as follows: KAGVTQTPRYLIKTRGQQVTLSCSPISGHRSVSWYQQTPGQGLQFLFEYFSETQRNKGNFPGRFSGRQFSNSRSEMNVSTLELGDSALYLCASSLPGGGAFTDTQYFGPGTRLTVL.

V usage is TRBV6-6 and J usage is TRBJ1-1, with 10 nucleotides matching TRBD1. With V trimmed by 5 bases and J by 0 bases, 0 bases remained unmatched. CDR1 is MNHNY and CDR2 is SVGAGI in the germline V gene (reference sequence). The CDR3 covers 14 residues. CDR3 coding DNA: TGTGCCAGCAGTGGACAGGGGGTGAACACTGAAGCTTTCTTT. Translating it yields CASSGQGVNTEAFF.

The chain links TRBV11-2 to TRBJ2-1; 7 bases map to TRBD1. This CDR3 has 16 amino acids. J lost 3 bases, V lost 1 base, and 6 bases had no gene match. Germline V lookup: CDR1 SGHAT, CDR2 FQNNGV. DNA of the CDR3: TGTGCCAGCAGCTTAGGTGTGACAGGGCACTACAATGAGCAGTTCTTC. It specifies CASSLGVTGHYNEQFF.

The chain employs TRBV29-1 and TRBJ1-4; possible D gene TRBD1, 5 bases. The V and J ends lost 2 bases and 7 bases respectively, with 11 bases between them. Per the germline V gene, CDR1 is SQVTM and CDR2 is ANQGSEA. CDR3 length equals 13 residues. CDR3 protein: CSVERQGGEKLFF. The CDR3 DNA follows: TGCAGCGTTGAACGGCAGGGCGGTGAAAAACTGTTTTTT.

This clone was seen at least ten times. The chain links TRBV7-2 to TRBJ2-5; 9 nucleotides match TRBD1. Trimming cost V 5 bases and J 5 bases; bases outside gene matches: 3. The CDR3 has 13 residues. The germline V gene encodes CDR1 SGHTA and CDR2 FQGNSA. CDR3 bases: TGTGCCAGCAGCCGGGACAGGGCGGAGACCCAGTACTTC. Translation: CASSRDRAETQYF.

The chain employs TRBV2 and TRBJ1-5, with 7 bases aligning to TRBD1. The V and J ends lost 5 bases and 1 base, in that order; junction bases with no gene match: 2. The germline V gene has CDR1 SNHLY and CDR2 FYNNEI. The CDR3 extends over 14 amino acids. CDR3 DNA: TGTGCCAGCAGTCGGGACAGAAGCAATCAGCCCCAGCATTTT. Translation: CASSRDRSNQPQHF.

This clone appeared a few times. This chain joins TRBV7-2 and TRBJ2-1; 7 nucleotides align to TRBD2. Trimming took 5 bases from V and 7 from J; bases not matched to a gene: 5. CDR3 length equals 13 residues. From germline, CDR1 is SGHTA and CDR2 FQGNSA. For the CDR3, the DNA is TGTGCCAGCAGCCTGCGGGAGACTAATGAGCAGTTCTTC. Encoded protein: CASSLRETNEQFF.

For this clone: Germline is not matched at one junction end, which may reflect a read error. The chain recombines TRBV27 with TRBJ1-1; D possibly corresponds to TRBD1 (6 bases). This CDR3 region has 15 residues. CDR1 is MNHEY and CDR2 is SMNVEV in the germline V gene (reference sequence). The CDR3 is CASSLSWGRGTEAFF. In DNA, the CDR3 is TGTGCCAGCAGTCTATCTTGGGGTAGGGGGACTGAAGCTTTCTTT.

V is TRBV25-1 and J is TRBJ2-5; 10 bases match TRBD2. CDR1 and CDR2 from the germline V gene are MGHDK and SYGVNS. The CDR3 runs to 14 residues. V was clipped by 4 bases and J by 3 bases; unmatched bases: 2. CDR3 DNA: TGTGCCAGCAGTGTAGGACTAGCGGAAGAGACCCAGTACTTC. Translating it yields CASSVGLAEETQYF.

V usage is TRBV6-6 and J usage is TRBJ1-2; 9 bases fit TRBD1. CDR1 and CDR2 from the germline V gene are MNHNY and SVGAGI (reference sequence). Trimming took 6 bases from V and 7 from J; bases not matched to a gene: 12. CDR3 length: 15 amino acids. The CDR3, as DNA: TGTGCCAGCAGCTACCAGACAGGGGGTTTGCGTGGCTACACCTTC. Translation: CASSYQTGGLRGYTF.

The rearrangement joins TRBV19 to TRBJ1-5, with 10 bases identical to TRBD1. Trimming removed 8 bases from V and 11 bases from J; junction bases left unmatched: 15. This CDR3 region has 15 residues. CDR1 LNHDA and CDR2 SQIVND come from the germline V gene (reference sequence). The CDR3, as DNA: TGTGCCAGTTCCACCGGGACAGGGGACCTTGGGGCCCAGCATTTT. It codes for CASSTGTGDLGAQHF.